The 3 T cell receptor beta chains listed next were all sequenced from one sample in a study of cytomegalovirus exposure and HLA in healthy donors (dated 2017 in TCRdb). Libraries were made using the immunoSEQ multiplex PCR assay. For the multiplex PCR, a mixture combining 60 forward primers for TCR Vbeta segments and 13 reverse primers for TCR Jbeta segments was used. TCRdb holds this immuneACCESS table with in-frame rearrangements only. Some clones are missing; in checked studies, unresolved V genes explain under half, and the rest has no known cause. A total of 150,000 to 200,000 clones appear in this sample, roughly 82% of them only once. The ten top clones hold under 6.5% of the sample. The sample taken for sequencing was PBMCs. The receptor set was obtained from a man in his fifties or sixties in good health and CMV-seropositive.

This clone was found a few times. The V and J genes are TRBV27 and TRBJ2-6; D is uncertain. In germline, CDR1 is MNHEY, CDR2 SMNVEV (reference sequence). The CDR3 runs to 16 residues. V lost 2 bases to trimming and J lost 3 bases, with 11 bases between them. The CDR3 DNA follows: TGTGCCAGCAGTTTAACCGCAGGTATTGGGGCCAACGTCCTGACTTTC. It specifies CASSLTAGIGANVLTF.

To note about this clone: At one of its ends the junction is not consistent with the germline gene, which may arise from a read error. The genes are TRBV30 and TRBJ1-2; 9 bases agree with TRBD1. Germline assignment: CDR1 GTSNPN and CDR2 SVGIG (reference sequence). This CDR3 region has 17 residues. The CDR3 loop is CAWTSDRGKVAGYVYTF. For the CDR3, the DNA is TGTGCCTGGACGTCGGACAGGGGAAAAGTTGCGGGGTATGTCTACACCTTC.

This chain links TRBV18 with TRBJ1-1; no clear D gene. V lost 3 bases and J lost 1, with 6 bases in between. CDR3 length equals 13 residues. Germline V lookup: CDR1 KGHSH, CDR2 LQKENI. Here the CDR3 reads CASSPGGNTEAFF. DNA of the CDR3: TGTGCCAGCTCACCGGGAGGGAACACTGAAGCTTTCTTT.